This T cell receptor (beta chain) is drawn from a study of blood T cell repertoires in COVID-19. In the study overall: Spain, Italy and the United States supplied samples that represented acute and convalescent COVID-19.

The germline V and J ends were trimmed by 1 base and 8 bases, with 12 bases remaining between them. Germline V gene data show CDR1 as LGHDT and CDR2 as YNNKEL (reference sequence). The CDR3 consists of 15 residues. Profiling relied on immunoSEQ multiplex PCR, and the TCRdb table lists in-frame clones only, not all of them. This table holds about 68,000 clones, about 86% found once. The J gene is TRBJ1-6, the V gene TRBV3-1 (or the pseudogene TRBV3-2), with a tentative D call TRBD1 (5 bases). The TCR was taken from a man in his forties or fifties with acute or convalescent COVID-19. Sequencing used peripheral blood. The CDR3 DNA reads TGTGCCAGCAGCCAAGGTGGAGGGGATTATTCACCCCTCCACTTT. Protein sequence: CASSQGGGDYSPLHF.